The subject of this entry is one TCR beta chain. Its antigen is not identified. The data were obtained in a study of radiotherapy plus CTLA-4 blockade in lung cancer. General study points: Alongside interferon-beta, early blood T cell clone dynamics were reportedly the best predictor of response.

The method was immunoSEQ multiplex PCR; TCRdb's version includes in-frame clones alone and lacks a portion of them. The profile covers 40,000 to 60,000 clones, with 82% appearing a single time and roughly 3.4% taken by the ten largest. Germline V gene lookup returns CDR1 LNHDA and CDR2 SQIVND (reference sequence). CDR3 length equals 13 residues. V shed 9 bases and J shed 3 bases, with 12 bases lying between them. This receptor was obtained from a human donor with non-small cell lung cancer who had stable disease on radiotherapy plus ipilimumab. This specimen consisted of peripheral blood, obtained from a patient treated with radiotherapy plus ipilimumab. V is TRBV19 and J is TRBJ1-5; D is possibly TRBD1 (6 bases). CDR3 sequence: CASQGTYNQPQHF. The CDR3 nucleotides are TGTGCCAGCCAGGGGACATACAATCAGCCCCAGCATTTT.